One sample yielded the 18 T cell receptor beta chains listed below, sequenced in a study of T cell repertoires in cytomegalovirus infection. TCRdb re-derived calls from the reads in MiXCR, one entry per CDR3 protein. The table has 340,000 or so distinct CDR3 sequences, around 25% seen once. Their target antigens are unknown. The material was cultured PBMCs, obtained from culture after CMV antigen stimulation. The receptor set was obtained from a human donor in good health (CMV status not recorded). Some clones in this sample may be carry-over from other donors' samples.

The chain links TRBV2 to TRBJ1-2; 8 bases match TRBD1. Germline CDR1 and CDR2: SNHLY and FYNNEI. With V trimmed by 7 bases and J by 4 bases, 2 bases remained unmatched. The CDR3 spans 12 residues. Here the CDR3 DNA reads TGTGCCAGCACCAGGGGGCTCTATGGCTACACCTTC. This translates into CASTRGLYGYTF.

The table lists this clonotype with a few counts. The rearrangement uses TRBV27 and TRBJ2-4; D tentatively reads TRBD1 or TRBD2 (5 bases each). The CDR3 totals 13 residues. CDR1 and CDR2 from the germline V gene are MNHEY and SMNVEV (reference sequence). V lost 3 bases and J 7 bases, leaving 10 bases between the germline ends. CDR3 protein: CASSFRDHNIQYF. The DNA of the CDR3 is TGTGCCAGCAGTTTCCGGGACCACAACATTCAGTACTTC.

In this sample, this clonotype turned up many times. V and J are TRBV12-3 or TRBV12-4 and TRBJ2-1, with D unclear. The CDR3 contains 12 residues. V shed 5 bases and J shed 5 bases, with 7 bases lying between them. CDR3 sequence (DNA): TGTGCCAGCAGTGCAGCCCACAATGAGCAGTTCTTC. This sequence encodes CASSAAHNEQFF.

The gene calls are TRBV7-6 and TRBJ2-7, with D perhaps TRBD2 (7 bases). This CDR3 has 18 amino acids. The germline gives CDR1 SGHVS, CDR2 FNYEAQ. V dropped 1 base and J dropped 1 base, with 20 bases sitting between them. CDR3 DNA sequence: TGTGCCAGCAGCTTAGGCCCCGCCGGGGGGCTAGCTTCCTACGAGCAGTACGTC. Translating it yields CASSLGPAGGLASYEQYV.

This chain uses TRBV7-3 with TRBJ2-2; 10 positions agree with TRBD1. This CDR3 has 14 residues. Germline CDR1 SGHTA, CDR2 FQGTGA. The J segment lost 7 bases and the V segment lost 5 bases, leaving 4 bases of the junction unmatched. The CDR3 DNA follows: TGTGCCAGCAGCCCGGACAGGGGGAGCGGGGAGCTGTTTTTT. Protein sequence: CASSPDRGSGELFF. The full variable domain, in which reference TRBV7-3 and TRBJ2-2 provide the parts outside the CDR3, is GAGVSQTPSNKVTEKGKYVELRCDPISGHTALYWYRQSLGQGPEFLIYFQGTGAADDSGLPNDRFFAVRPEGSVSTLKIQRTERGDSAVYLCASSPDRGSGELFFGEGSRLTVL.

The V and J genes are TRBV7-9 and TRBJ2-7; either TRBD1 or TRBD2 may fit D (5 bases each). V lost 0 bases and J 0 bases, leaving 9 bases between the germline ends. The CDR3 contains 15 residues. The germline V gene has CDR1 SEHNR and CDR2 FQNEAQ (reference sequence). The CDR3 DNA reads TGTGCCAGCAGCTTAGCTTCGAGGGGCTCCTACGAGCAGTACTTC. Translated: CASSLASRGSYEQYF.

A few counts support this clonotype. The gene calls are TRBV28 and TRBJ1-1; D is perhaps TRBD1 (5 bases). This CDR3 region has 14 residues. V shed 0 bases and J shed 3 bases, with 8 bases lying between them. The germline gives CDR1 MDHEN, CDR2 SYDVKM. The CDR3 protein is CASSLWGGDTEAFF. The CDR3 DNA sequence: TGTGCCAGCAGTTTATGGGGGGGGGACACTGAAGCTTTCTTT.

Many counts were recorded for this clonotype. The rearrangement links TRBV11-2 to TRBJ2-2; no definite D call. This CDR3 is built from 11 residues. The V and J ends lost 3 bases and 7 bases respectively, with 3 bases between them. The germline CDR1 and CDR2 sequences are SGHAT and FQNNGV. In nucleotides, the CDR3 is TGTGCCAGCAGCTTTGTCGGGGAGCTGTTTTTT. Protein product: CASSFVGELFF.

V is TRBV24-1 and J is TRBJ2-3; 9 positions agree with TRBD1. Germline V gene data show CDR1 as KGHDR and CDR2 as SFDVKD. This CDR3 comprises 17 residues. V lost 0 bases to trimming and J lost 4 bases; unmatched junction nucleotides: 7. In DNA, the CDR3 is TGTGCCACCAGTGATTTGCAGGGGACAGGGAGTGCAGATACGCAGTATTTT. Translating gives CATSDLQGTGSADTQYF.

This clonotype was counted many times. CDR3 bases: TGTGCCAGCAGTGCTTTTCGGCTCCAACCCTTAGCCAAAAACATTCAGTACTTC. The encoded protein is CASSAFRLQPLAKNIQYF. This chain connects TRBV6-1 to TRBJ2-4; D is undetermined. The CDR3 has 18 residues. Trimming shortened V by 4 bases and J by 0 bases, and 19 bases separated the two germline ends. Germline V gene data show CDR1 as MNHNS and CDR2 as SASEGT.

The rearrangement links TRBV20-1 to TRBJ2-1; TRBD1 might be the D (5 bases). V dropped 7 bases and J dropped 7 bases, with 20 bases sitting between them. The CDR3 sequence is 14 residues long. Germline loops: CDR1 DFQATT, CDR2 SNEGSKA (reference sequence). CDR3 bases: TGCAGTGGACAACCGGACACAGTCGGGAATGAGCAGTTCTTC. The encoded protein is CSGQPDTVGNEQFF.

The chain employs TRBV4-1 and TRBJ2-3, with TRBD2 identical over 7 bases. Germline V CDR1 and CDR2: MGHRA, YSYEKL. The CDR3 sequence is 19 residues long. With 3 bases clipped from V and 2 bases from J, the junction kept 17 bases outside the gene matches. DNA for the CDR3: TGCGCCAGCAGCCACTCCTGGGCCCCTGCGGGAGAAAACACAGATACGCAGTATTTT. Translating it yields CASSHSWAPAGENTDTQYF.

This clonotype was recorded many times. This rearrangement joins TRBV7-2 to TRBJ2-3; perhaps TRBD2 as D (7 bases). V lost 10 bases and J lost 2, with 10 bases in between. The CDR3 is 12 residues long. Per germline, CDR1 SGHTA and CDR2 FQGNSA. The CDR3 region is CAIGGDTDTQYF. In nucleotides, the CDR3 is TGTGCCATAGGGGGGGACACAGATACGCAGTATTTT.

V is TRBV15 and J is TRBJ2-1; D is uncertain. The CDR3 extends over 13 amino acids. The V and J ends lost 5 bases and 12 bases respectively, with 17 bases between them. Germline CDR1 reads LNHNV; CDR2 reads YYDKDF (reference sequence). CDR3 region: CATSPHRFSGQFF. As DNA, the CDR3 is TGTGCCACCAGCCCCCATAGGTTCTCGGGGCAGTTCTTC. Drawing the rest from reference TRBV15 and TRBJ2-1, the complete variable domain is DAMVIQNPRYQVTQFGKPVTLSCSQTLNHNVMYWYQQKSSQAPKLLFHYYDKDFNNEADTPDNFQSRRPNTSFCFLDIRSPGLGDTAMYLCATSPHRFSGQFFGPGTRLTVL.

The V call is TRBV11-2, the J call TRBJ1-2, with 9 nucleotides matching TRBD1. In germline, CDR1 is SGHAT, CDR2 FQNNGV. This CDR3 comprises 16 residues. The junction had 12 bases not matched to a gene; V was cut back by 3 bases and J by 7 bases. CDR3 loop: CASSLWPQGARGGYTF. Here the CDR3 DNA reads TGTGCCAGCAGCTTGTGGCCACAGGGGGCGCGAGGTGGCTACACCTTC.

This rearrangement joins TRBV5-1 to TRBJ2-2, with a tentative D call TRBD2 (5 bases). Trimming removed 1 base from V and 4 bases from J, with 11 bases in between. This CDR3 has 15 amino acids. Germline V CDR1 and CDR2: SGHRS, YFSETQ. CDR3 DNA: TGCGCCAGCAGCTTGAGCCTAGGACTCACCGGGGAGCTGTTTTTT. It is translated as CASSLSLGLTGELFF.

The gene calls are TRBV15 and TRBJ1-4; D perhaps matches TRBD1 (6 bases). V lost 5 bases and J lost 6, with 19 bases in between. The V gene's germline CDR1 is LNHNV and CDR2 YYDKDF (reference sequence). The CDR3 contains 16 residues. The CDR3 sequence: CATSLGAGGGDEKLFF. CDR3 in DNA: TGTGCCACCAGCTTGGGAGCCGGAGGGGGTGATGAAAAACTGTTTTTT.

V usage is TRBV11-2 and J usage is TRBJ2-4; D is uncertain. Trimming removed 2 bases from V and 1 base from J, with 6 bases in between. The germline V gene encodes CDR1 SGHAT and CDR2 FQNNGV. This CDR3 has 14 residues. The CDR3 spells CASSLHMAKNIQYF. The CDR3 DNA reads as TGTGCCAGCAGCTTACACATGGCCAAAAACATTCAGTACTTC.